The clone carrying this TCR beta chain was seen only a few times. Its antigen is as yet unknown. TCRdb reanalyzed the PCR reads via MiXCR. The table includes tens of thousands of clones, 20% to 25% detected once. Not a single patient had been given any form of treatment at any point before undergoing thyroid surgery. This entry belongs to a study of metastatic and nonmetastatic thyroid tumors. Study details: From malignant and benign thyroid patients, repertoires in blood and in tumor or nodule tissue were compared. Broader study findings: Significantly higher TCR beta diversity was reportedly seen in malignant thyroid tumors than benign nodules, in blood and tumor.

This sequence originates from a female donor with papillary thyroid cancer or a benign thyroid nodule (not recorded which). Some clones in this sample may be carry-over from other donors' samples. Sequencing used blood.

For the CDR3, the DNA is TGTGCCAGCAGTCCTACAAGGCGAGGCTACACCTTC. Protein product: CASSPTRRGYTF. The V call is TRBV2, the J call TRBJ1-2, with D unclear. The CDR3 is 12 residues long. Trimming removed 5 bases from V and 8 bases from J, with 12 bases in between. From germline, CDR1 is SNHLY and CDR2 FYNNEI.